One and the same sample provided the 21 T cell receptor beta chains below, sequenced in a study of blood T cell repertoires in COVID-19. Sequencing used immunoSEQ multiplex PCR; TCRdb keeps in-frame clones, though not all of them. Of under 95,000 clones listed, approximately 83% were seen once; the top ten hold roughly 32%. Sample: peripheral blood. These receptors originate from a woman of 80 years or more with acute or convalescent COVID-19.

The chain links TRBV24-1 to TRBJ2-2; 11 bases align to TRBD1. Germline lookup yields CDR1 KGHDR and CDR2 SFDVKD. This CDR3 has 16 amino acids. The ends lost 4 bases at V and 6 bases at J; junction bases unmatched: 6. CDR3 residues: CATSEPGQGAAGELFF. The CDR3 region has the DNA TGTGCCACCAGTGAGCCCGGACAGGGGGCCGCCGGGGAGCTGTTTTTT.

The rearrangement uses TRBV12-3 or TRBV12-4 and TRBJ2-3; the D gene is possibly TRBD2 (5 bases). This CDR3 contains 12 residues. Trimming took off 6 bases at V and 6 bases at J, with 10 bases between the two ends. CDR3 amino acids: CASRKAADTQYF. CDR3 bases: TGTGCCAGCAGAAAAGCGGCGGATACGCAGTATTTT.

The chain uses TRBV7-8 and TRBJ2-1, with 8 nucleotides matching TRBD2. The CDR3 length is 15 residues. Trimming removed 5 bases from V and 11 bases from J; junction bases left unmatched: 14. In germline, CDR1 is SGHVS, CDR2 FQNEAQ. CDR3 loop: CASSPRIAGRPKQFF. The CDR3 coding sequence is TGTGCCAGCAGCCCCCGTATAGCGGGACGACCAAAGCAGTTCTTC. The whole variable domain, filled in from reference TRBV7-8 and TRBJ2-1, reads GAGVSQSPRYKVAKRGQDVALRCDPISGHVSLFWYQQALGQGPEFLTYFQNEAQLDKSGLPSDRFFAERPEGSVSTLKIQRTQQEDSAVYLCASSPRIAGRPKQFFGPGTRLTVL.

This clone was seen once. The chain has TRBV5-1 and TRBJ2-5; 9 positions match TRBD1. The CDR3 covers 14 residues. Unmatched junction bases numbered 6, after V lost 7 bases and J lost 2 bases. Germline CDR1 is SGHRS and CDR2 is YFSETQ. The CDR3 loop is CASGRDREQETQYF. The CDR3, as DNA: TGCGCCAGCGGACGGGACAGGGAACAAGAGACCCAGTACTTC.

The V and J genes are TRBV7-2 and TRBJ2-5; 7 bases line up with TRBD2. CDR1 is SGHTA, CDR2 FQGNSA, per germline. V shed 4 bases and J 4 bases; nucleotides not matched to a gene: 12. CDR3 length: 16 amino acids. CDR3 bases: TGTGCCAGCAGCTCCCGGGGCGCGGGAGTAGGAGAGACCCAGTACTTC. Its protein product is CASSSRGAGVGETQYF.

The chain has TRBV19 and TRBJ1-2, with a weak D call TRBD1 (6 bases). CDR1 and CDR2 (germline): LNHDA, SQIVND (reference sequence). This CDR3 comprises 13 residues. V lost 5 bases, J lost 7 bases, and 14 bases lay in between. CDR3 amino acids: CASSPNRESGYTF. CDR3 sequence (DNA): TGTGCCAGTAGTCCAAACAGGGAAAGTGGCTACACCTTC.

CDR3 coding DNA: TGTGCCAGCAGCGTAGTGCCAGATTATAATTCACCCCTCCACTTT. Its translation: CASSVVPDYNSPLHF. V and J are TRBV9 and TRBJ1-6; D gene uncertain. CDR3 length: 15 residues. From germline, CDR1 is SGDLS and CDR2 YYNGEE. With 0 bases removed from V and 4 bases from J, the gap between germline ends came to 8 bases.

This clone was detected only once. The chain is built from TRBV2 and TRBJ2-5, with 7 bases fitting TRBD1. This CDR3 has 16 residues. The germline gives CDR1 SNHLY, CDR2 FYNNEI. After removal of 5 bases from V and 7 bases from J, the junction contained 16 bases not matched to a gene. DNA of the CDR3: TGTGCCAGCAGTCAAGGGGCAGGGGGTCTCCGTGTGACCCAGTACTTC. Protein: CASSQGAGGLRVTQYF. Based on the CDR3 plus reference TRBV2 and TRBJ2-5, the full variable domain is EPEVTQTPSHQVTQMGQEVILRCVPISNHLYFYWYRQILGQKVEFLVSFYNNEISEKSEIFDDQFSVERPDGSNFTLKIRSTKLEDSAMYFCASSQGAGGLRVTQYFGPGTRLLVL.

This chain connects TRBV7-9 to TRBJ2-1; 9 nucleotides line up with TRBD1. Germline CDR1 SEHNR, CDR2 FQNEAQ (reference sequence). V lost 4 bases and J lost 5; bases outside the gene matches: 0. The CDR3 contains 13 residues. CDR3 loop: CASSWTGDNEQFF. The CDR3 DNA reads TGTGCCAGCAGCTGGACAGGGGACAATGAGCAGTTCTTC.

The V call is TRBV5-1, the J call TRBJ2-1; 9 nucleotides match TRBD1. CDR3 length equals 14 residues. The germline gives CDR1 SGHRS, CDR2 YFSETQ. The J segment lost 10 bases and the V segment lost 0 bases, leaving 5 bases of the junction unmatched. As DNA, the CDR3 is TGCGCCAGCAGCTTGGGGACAGGGGAAGAAGAGCAGTTCTTC. This translates into CASSLGTGEEEQFF.

The V call is TRBV11-3, the J call TRBJ2-1, with 12 nucleotides matching TRBD2. From germline, CDR1 is SGHNT and CDR2 YENEEA. This CDR3 has 16 residues. V shed 0 bases, J shed 6 bases, and the junction held 3 bases outside the gene matches. The CDR3 protein is CASSLDLAGGPNEQFF. The CDR3 nucleotides are TGTGCCAGCAGCTTAGATCTAGCGGGAGGGCCCAATGAGCAGTTCTTC.

This chain links TRBV2 with TRBJ2-1, with TRBD2 identical over 14 bases. Per germline, CDR1 SNHLY and CDR2 FYNNEI. J was trimmed by 8 bases and V by 7 bases; bases with no gene match: 4. The CDR3 sequence is 14 residues long. DNA for the CDR3: TGTGCCAGCAAGCCGGGACTAGCGGGAGATGAGCAGTTCTTC. It encodes CASKPGLAGDEQFF.

V is TRBV19 and J is TRBJ2-2; 9 bases align to TRBD1. Germline CDR1 is LNHDA and CDR2 is SQIVND (reference sequence). V dropped 6 bases and J dropped 3; count of bases not matched to a gene: 5. The CDR3 extends over 15 amino acids. CDR3 DNA: TGTGCCAGTAGCCTATGGACAGGGGACACCGGGGAGCTGTTTTTT. Residues: CASSLWTGDTGELFF.

Comments on this clone: This may stem from a read error, because a much larger clone lies one nucleotide away. This chain connects TRBV7-2 to TRBJ2-3, with 10 bases that match TRBD1. V trimming: 2 bases; J trimming: 4 bases; junction bases outside the gene matches: 3. Germline-derived CDR1 and CDR2 are SGHTA and FQGNSA. This CDR3 is built from 15 residues. As DNA, the CDR3 is TGTGCCAGCAGCTTACTGACAGGGGGCGCAGATACGCAGTATTTT. Translation: CASSLLTGGADTQYF.

The rearrangement uses TRBV18 and TRBJ2-1; D perhaps matches TRBD2 (5 bases). The CDR3 contains 15 residues. The germline V gene has CDR1 KGHSH and CDR2 LQKENI. V lost 3 bases to trimming and J lost 7 bases, with 16 bases between them. Written as DNA, the CDR3 is TGTGCCAGCTCACCTTATGAGGGCGCGGAGAATGAGCAGTTCTTC. It translates to CASSPYEGAENEQFF.

The chain recombines TRBV11-2 with TRBJ2-5; 7 bases align to TRBD1. Germline assignment: CDR1 SGHAT and CDR2 FQNNGV. Unmatched junction bases numbered 7, after V lost 5 bases and J lost 4 bases. This CDR3 has 14 residues. The chain's CDR3 is CASSHGQETETQYF. The CDR3 DNA reads as TGTGCCAGCAGCCACGGACAGGAAACAGAGACCCAGTACTTC. Drawing the rest from reference TRBV11-2 and TRBJ2-5, the complete variable domain is EAGVAQSPRYKIIEKRQSVAFWCNPISGHATLYWYQQILGQGPKLLIQFQNNGVVDDSQLPKDRFSAERLKGVDSTLKIQPAKLEDSAVYLCASSHGQETETQYFGPGTRLLVL.

This chain joins TRBV21-1 and TRBJ2-5; the table assigns TRBD1, which was not confirmed against the DNA. TRBV21-1 is reported as a pseudogene. The CDR3 spans 17 residues. CDR3 DNA: TGTGCCAGCAGCAAAGAACAGGGGGCCCTCGGACAAGAGACCCAGTACTTC. It codes for CASSKEQGALGQETQYF.

This chain connects TRBV6-6 to TRBJ2-3; possible D gene TRBD2, 5 bases. The CDR3 runs 12 residues. The germline CDR1 and CDR2 sequences are MNHNY and SVGAGI (reference sequence). Deletions cut 8 bases from V and 6 bases from J, with 12 bases between. CDR3 sequence (DNA): TGTGCCAGCGTGGGCCCGGGGGATACGCAGTATTTT. Translated: CASVGPGDTQYF.

The chain has TRBV5-1 and TRBJ1-2; no definite D call. The V end lost 0 bases, the J end lost 8 bases, and 8 bases lay between the germline ends. Germline V lookup: CDR1 SGHRS, CDR2 YFSETQ. The CDR3 sequence is 12 residues long. CDR3: CASSLVGGGYTF. The CDR3 region has the DNA TGCGCCAGCAGCTTGGTAGGAGGGGGCTACACCTTC.

CDR3 residues: CASSQGRQSNQPQHF. CDR3 nucleotide sequence: TGCGCCAGCAGCCAGGGCAGGCAGAGCAATCAGCCCCAGCATTTT. V is TRBV4-1 and J is TRBJ1-5; D remains ambiguous. The CDR3 contains 15 residues. V was trimmed by 3 bases and J by 1 base, leaving 10 bases between them. Germline CDR1 is MGHRA and CDR2 is YSYEKL.

The chain carries TRBV3-1 (or the pseudogene TRBV3-2) and TRBJ2-5; TRBD1 matches 8 bases. The CDR3 covers 16 residues. Germline assignment: CDR1 LGHDT and CDR2 YNNKEL (reference sequence). With V trimmed by 1 base and J by 9 bases, 13 bases remained unmatched. The CDR3 protein is CASSQVIGTGQGAQYF. CDR3 DNA sequence: TGTGCCAGCAGCCAAGTTATTGGGACAGGCCAAGGAGCCCAGTACTTC.